The 30 T cell receptor beta chains below all came from one sample that was sequenced in a study of CD8 T cells in Susac syndrome. RNA in amounts of roughly 0.5 to 1 ug was reverse transcribed with random hexamers. TCRdb used MiXCR to reprocess the immunoSEQ multiplex PCR reads, holding one entry per CDR3 protein. The sample lists approximately 150,000 distinct CDR3 sequences; 94% were seen once. Sequenced sample: CD4+ T cells from PBMCs. The origin of the receptors is a human donor with multiple sclerosis.

The rearrangement joins TRBV10-1 to TRBJ1-4; D is unclear. V was shortened by 8 bases and J by 5 bases, with 9 bases between the two germline ends. CDR3 length: 12 residues. Germline-derived CDR1 and CDR2 are WNHNN and SYGVQD (reference sequence). The CDR3 loop is CASGKPNEKLFF. CDR3 sequence (DNA): TGCGCCAGCGGAAAACCGAATGAAAAACTGTTTTTT.

CDR3 nucleotide sequence: TGCGCCAGCAGCTCGACAGGGGTGAATACAGATACGCAGTATTTT. The encoded protein is CASSSTGVNTDTQYF. The V gene is TRBV5-1, the J gene TRBJ2-3; 8 bases align to TRBD1. After removal of 3 bases from V and 3 bases from J, the junction contained 6 bases not matched to a gene. The CDR3 has 15 amino acids. CDR1 and CDR2 (germline): SGHRS, YFSETQ.

This chain links TRBV6-6 with TRBJ2-5; D may be TRBD1 (5 bases). CDR3 size: 14 residues. Trimming removed 0 bases from V and 1 base from J, with 6 bases in between. The germline V gene encodes CDR1 MNHNY and CDR2 SVGAGI (reference sequence). CDR3 bases: TGTGCCAGCAGTTACTCGCAGGGCCAAGAGACCCAGTACTTC. The encoded protein is CASSYSQGQETQYF.

This clonotype was counted between two and nine times. The chain combines TRBV30 with TRBJ2-1, with 9 bases matching TRBD2. CDR1 GTSNPN and CDR2 SVGIG come from the germline V gene (reference sequence). V shed 5 bases and J 2 bases; nucleotides not matched to a gene: 4. This CDR3 spans 14 amino acids. The CDR3 protein is CAWSAGGPYNEQFF. DNA for the CDR3: TGTGCCTGGTCCGCGGGAGGGCCCTACAATGAGCAGTTCTTC.

The chain recombines TRBV29-1 with TRBJ2-2; a possible D gene is TRBD2 (5 bases). CDR1 is SQVTM, CDR2 ANQGSEA, per germline. The CDR3 runs 13 residues. Trimming shortened V by 4 bases and J by 1 base, and 7 bases separated the two germline ends. CDR3: CSVGGRNTGELFF. CDR3 bases: TGCAGCGTTGGAGGGAGGAACACCGGGGAGCTGTTTTTT.

J is TRBJ1-1 and V is TRBV27; D may be TRBD1 (6 bases). This CDR3 has 15 residues. The ends were cut back, 2 bases at V and 0 bases at J, with 10 bases in the middle. Germline V gives CDR1 MNHEY, CDR2 SMNVEV (reference sequence). DNA for the CDR3: TGTGCCAGCAGTTTAGGGGGCAGGGTGAACACTGAAGCTTTCTTT. Translation gives CASSLGGRVNTEAFF.

The chain is built from TRBV11-2 and TRBJ2-3; 7 bases agree with TRBD1. In germline, CDR1 is SGHAT, CDR2 FQNNGV. V lost 5 bases to trimming and J lost 0 bases; unmatched junction nucleotides: 5. The CDR3 spans 15 residues. The CDR3 loop is CASSTWDRSTDTQYF. Here the CDR3 DNA reads TGTGCCAGCAGCACATGGGACAGAAGCACAGATACGCAGTATTTT.

This clonotype came up once. The V call is TRBV5-6, the J call TRBJ1-4, with 9 bases aligning to TRBD1. The germline gives CDR1 SGHDT, CDR2 YYEEEE. J gave up 7 bases and V 4 bases, and 8 bases lay outside the gene matches. The CDR3 sequence is 15 residues long. CDR3 coding DNA: TGTGCCAGCAGCCCACCTGGGACAGGGAGTGAAAAACTGTTTTTT. Amino acid sequence: CASSPPGTGSEKLFF.

The chain recombines TRBV5-4 with TRBJ2-5; 14 nucleotides line up with TRBD2. The germline CDR1 and CDR2 sequences are SGHNT and YYREEE (reference sequence). With 0 bases clipped from V and 5 bases from J, the junction kept 3 bases outside the gene matches. This CDR3 contains 16 residues. The CDR3 DNA is TGTGCCAGCAGCTTGGGGGGACTAGCGGGAGAGGAGACCCAGTACTTC. Translated, it gives CASSLGGLAGEETQYF. Variable domain in full (rest from reference TRBV5-4 and TRBJ2-5): ETGVTQSPTHLIKTRGQQVTLRCSSQSGHNTVSWYQQALGQGPQFIFQYYREEENGRGNFPPRFSGLQFPNYSSELNVNALELDDSALYLCASSLGGLAGEETQYFGPGTRLLVL.

This rearrangement joins TRBV5-1 to TRBJ2-7, with D possibly matching TRBD1 (6 bases). Trimming stripped 4 bases from V and 2 bases from J, with 13 bases between. Germline-derived CDR1 and CDR2 are SGHRS and YFSETQ. The length of the CDR3 is 14 residues. The CDR3 loop reads CASSEGTPTYEQYF. CDR3 bases: TGCGCCAGCAGCGAAGGGACACCTACCTACGAGCAGTACTTC.

This chain links TRBV28 with TRBJ1-1; 8 nucleotides agree with TRBD1. Germline V gene data show CDR1 as MDHEN and CDR2 as SYDVKM. V lost 6 bases and J lost 5; bases outside the gene matches: 2. This CDR3 has 12 amino acids. The CDR3 here is CASRQGGTEAFF. As DNA, the CDR3 is TGTGCCAGCAGACAGGGGGGTACTGAAGCTTTCTTT.

J is TRBJ1-1 and V is TRBV29-1; tentative D call: TRBD1 (5 bases). Germline V gene lookup returns CDR1 SQVTM and CDR2 ANQGSEA. This CDR3 contains 14 residues. The V end was cut by 6 bases, the J end by 0 bases, with 14 bases between. The CDR3 sequence: CSVTRGDLNTEAFF. The CDR3 region has the DNA TGCAGCGTAACCCGGGGCGACCTGAACACTGAAGCTTTCTTT.

This sequence joins TRBV6-6 and TRBJ1-1; D uncertain. This CDR3 is 12 amino acids long. Germline assignment: CDR1 MNHNY and CDR2 SVGAGI (reference sequence). V was cut by 8 bases and J by 0 bases, with 7 bases left in between. DNA of the CDR3: TGTGCCAGCGCAAGTTTGAACACTGAAGCTTTCTTT. The encoded protein is CASASLNTEAFF.

This chain uses TRBV20-1 with TRBJ2-1; the D gene could be TRBD1 or TRBD2 (5 bases each). In germline, CDR1 is DFQATT, CDR2 SNEGSKA (reference sequence). The CDR3 length is 13 residues. The V end was cut by 3 bases, the J end by 6 bases, with 12 bases between. In nucleotides, the CDR3 is TGCAGTGCTAGCCCGGGACCAGTCAATGAGCAGTTCTTC. Translating gives CSASPGPVNEQFF.

V and J are TRBV3-1 and TRBJ2-3, with D possibly being TRBD1 (6 bases). Trimming cost V 6 bases and J 2 bases, with 9 bases left between them. The CDR3 sequence is 13 residues long. Germline V gene lookup returns CDR1 LGHDT and CDR2 YNNKEL (reference sequence). CDR3 nucleotides: TGTGCCAGCAGGACAGGTCCCACAGATACGCAGTATTTT. It yields the protein CASRTGPTDTQYF.

The rearrangement joins TRBV30 to TRBJ2-1; tentatively, D is TRBD1 or TRBD2 (5 bases each). This CDR3 region has 13 residues. Germline CDR1 is GTSNPN and CDR2 is SVGIG (reference sequence). V was shortened by 5 bases and J by 3 bases, with 11 bases between the two germline ends. The CDR3 DNA sequence: TGTGCCTGGGACCGGGACCTCTACAATGAGCAGTTCTTC. Amino acids: CAWDRDLYNEQFF. The entire variable domain, with the rest obtained from reference TRBV30 and TRBJ2-1, is as follows: SQTIHQWPATLVQPVGSPLSLECTVEGTSNPNLYWYRQAAGRGLQLLFYSVGIGQISSEVPQNLSASRPQDRQFILSSKKLLLSDSGFYLCAWDRDLYNEQFFGPGTRLTVL.

The chain recombines TRBV11-2 with TRBJ2-3; D gene ambiguous. Germline V CDR1 and CDR2: SGHAT, FQNNGV. The CDR3 runs 15 residues. The V end lost 1 base, the J end lost 2 bases, and 10 bases lay between the germline ends. CDR3 in DNA: TGTGCCAGCAGCTTAGTCGGCTCTGCCACAGATACGCAGTATTTT. As protein: CASSLVGSATDTQYF. Supplemented by reference TRBV11-2 and TRBJ2-3, the full variable domain reads EAGVAQSPRYKIIEKRQSVAFWCNPISGHATLYWYQQILGQGPKLLIQFQNNGVVDDSQLPKDRFSAERLKGVDSTLKIQPAKLEDSAVYLCASSLVGSATDTQYFGPGTRLTVL.

In its sample, this clonotype was seen once. This chain links TRBV27 with TRBJ1-2; no reliable D call. V was shortened by 4 bases and J by 4 bases, with 19 bases between the two germline ends. Germline assignment: CDR1 MNHEY and CDR2 SMNVEV (reference sequence). The CDR3 has 16 residues. The CDR3 DNA follows: TGTGCCAGCAGTTCCCTAGGTAACGCTCCTGGCTATGGCTACACCTTC. Amino acids: CASSSLGNAPGYGYTF.

This rearrangement joins TRBV27 to TRBJ2-1; D gene ambiguous. This CDR3 comprises 13 residues. V was clipped by 5 bases and J by 4 bases, with 9 bases between them. From germline, CDR1 is MNHEY and CDR2 SMNVEV (reference sequence). The CDR3 reads CASSRSLYNEQFF. The CDR3 bases are TGTGCCAGCAGTCGATCACTTTACAATGAGCAGTTCTTC.

The genes are TRBV6-1 and TRBJ1-5; 7 nucleotides align to TRBD1. This CDR3 has 16 amino acids. V lost 5 bases and J lost 0; bases outside the gene matches: 7. The germline CDR1 and CDR2 sequences are MNHNS and SASEGT. CDR3 DNA: TGTGCCAGCAGTCCACGACAGGGAGGTAGCAATCAGCCCCAGCATTTT. Translation gives CASSPRQGGSNQPQHF.

The chain joins TRBV6-2 or TRBV6-3 to TRBJ1-1, with D perhaps TRBD1 (5 bases). The CDR3 runs 18 residues. V lost 5 bases and J 4 bases, leaving 26 bases between the germline ends. Per the germline V gene, CDR1 is MNHEY and CDR2 is SVGEGT. DNA for the CDR3: TGTGCCAGCAGTGGAAGGAACAGACAGCAACTACTGATCACTGAAGCTTTCTTT. Protein: CASSGRNRQQLLITEAFF.

The V and J genes are TRBV14 and TRBJ2-2, with D maybe TRBD2 (5 bases). Looked up from germline, CDR1 is SGHDN and CDR2 is FVKESK. The CDR3 extends over 13 amino acids. The V and J ends lost 4 bases and 4 bases respectively, with 7 bases between them. The CDR3 nucleotides are TGTGCCAGCAGCCCGGGGATCACCGGGGAGCTGTTTTTT. Amino acids: CASSPGITGELFF.

The chain links TRBV27 to TRBJ2-7, with 7 bases matching TRBD1. With V trimmed by 5 bases and J by 3 bases, 10 bases remained unmatched. Germline loops: CDR1 MNHEY, CDR2 SMNVEV (reference sequence). This CDR3 is 15 amino acids long. The CDR3 protein is CASSRGSTGLYEQYF. CDR3 nucleotides: TGTGCCAGCAGTCGGGGTTCGACAGGGCTCTACGAGCAGTACTTC.

The rearrangement joins TRBV11-2 to TRBJ1-1; D is uncertain. The CDR3 has 12 residues. Germline CDR1 reads SGHAT; CDR2 reads FQNNGV. The V end was cut by 8 bases, the J end by 0 bases, with 7 bases between. The CDR3 reads CASGTMNTEAFF. The CDR3 bases are TGTGCCAGCGGCACCATGAACACTGAAGCTTTCTTT. The full variable domain, completed using reference TRBV11-2 and TRBJ1-1, is EAGVAQSPRYKIIEKRQSVAFWCNPISGHATLYWYQQILGQGPKLLIQFQNNGVVDDSQLPKDRFSAERLKGVDSTLKIQPAKLEDSAVYLCASGTMNTEAFFGQGTRLTVV.

This CDR3 is CSARLGVETQYF. CDR3 nucleotides: TGCAGTGCTAGACTAGGTGTAGAGACCCAGTACTTC. V usage is TRBV20-1 and J usage is TRBJ2-5; D is ambiguous. CDR1 and CDR2 from the germline V gene are DFQATT and SNEGSKA (reference sequence). Trimming removed 2 bases at V and 4 bases at J, with 8 bases between. The CDR3 consists of 12 residues.

The chain combines TRBV20-1 with TRBJ1-4; 9 bases match TRBD1. Germline loops: CDR1 DFQATT, CDR2 SNEGSKA (reference sequence). J gave up 10 bases and V 5 bases, and 5 bases lay outside the gene matches. The CDR3 contains 12 residues. CDR3 sequence reads: CSAWDRVGKLFF. The CDR3 DNA is TGCAGTGCTTGGGACAGGGTCGGAAAACTGTTTTTT.

The chain employs TRBV18 and TRBJ2-2; tentatively, D is TRBD2 (5 bases). Germline V gene lookup returns CDR1 KGHSH and CDR2 LQKENI. V was clipped by 2 bases and J by 2 bases, with 15 bases between them. This CDR3 region has 17 residues. The CDR3 bases are TGTGCCAGCTCACCAAGGGCCGGGAACGGAAACACCGGGGAGCTGTTTTTT. Protein: CASSPRAGNGNTGELFF. The complete variable domain, with remaining parts taken from reference TRBV18 and TRBJ2-2, reads NAGVMQNPRHLVRRRGQEARLRCSPMKGHSHVYWYRQLPEEGLKFMVYLQKENIIDESGMPKERFSAEFPKEGPSILRIQQVVRGDSAAYFCASSPRAGNGNTGELFFGEGSRLTVL.

The sample holds one count of this clonotype. V is TRBV18 and J is TRBJ2-3, with D unresolved. Per the germline V gene, CDR1 is KGHSH and CDR2 is LQKENI. V was trimmed by 0 bases and J by 2 bases, leaving 6 bases between them. This CDR3 has 14 amino acids. CDR3 region: CASSPPADTDTQYF. DNA for the CDR3: TGTGCCAGCTCACCACCGGCGGACACAGATACGCAGTATTTT.

This chain connects TRBV20-1 to TRBJ2-5; TRBD1 matches 8 bases. The length of the CDR3 is 13 residues. Germline-derived CDR1 and CDR2 are DFQATT and SNEGSKA (reference sequence). The V gene end was trimmed by 6 bases and the J gene end by 5 bases; junction bases not matched to a gene: 8. This chain's CDR3 is CSANQGAGETQYF. The CDR3 DNA reads TGCAGTGCCAACCAGGGGGCTGGGGAGACCCAGTACTTC.

The chain couples TRBV6-5 to TRBJ1-5; tentatively, D is TRBD1 (6 bases). There are 15 residues in the CDR3. CDR1 and CDR2 (germline): MNHEY, SVGAGI. Trimming took 6 bases from V and 7 from J, leaving 19 bases between them. CDR3 sequence reads: CASSHNSGERQPQHF. The CDR3 region has the DNA TGTGCCAGCAGCCACAACTCAGGGGAACGGCAGCCCCAGCATTTT.